This TCR beta chain came from a study of graft-versus-host responses after intestinal transplantation. A word on this clone: The antigen is not known.

There are 15 residues in the CDR3. Per germline, CDR1 MNHNS and CDR2 SASEGT. The assay was immunoSEQ multiplex PCR, and TCRdb's table has in-frame clones only and misses some. The data contain 25,000 to 35,000 clones, roughly four fifths of them singletons. The V gene is TRBV6-1, the J gene TRBJ2-2, with D possibly matching TRBD1 (9 bases). Material: unstimulated CD8+ T cells sorted from spleen or lymph node cells, obtained before intestinal transplant. The TCR comes from a human donor who received an intestinal transplant. CDR3: CVRGGQGEGTGELFF. CDR3 bases: TGTGTCCGGGGGGGACAGGGTGAGGGCACCGGGGAGCTGTTTTTT.